The 4 T cell receptor beta chains below were found in one sample sequenced in a study of Ad26.COV2.S vaccination and SARS-CoV-2 variants. Clones were read by immunoSEQ multiplex PCR, and TCRdb kept only the in-frame ones, dropping some. The sample shows about 480,000 clones, about 83% of them seen only once. The treatment: 19 received Ad26.COV2.S at low or high dose, single or two shots; about 5 received placebo; per-sample allocation not given. The samples were gathered on day 63 after the first injection of vaccine or placebo. This specimen consisted of peripheral blood, obtained in a trial of Ad26.COV2.S vaccine versus placebo. All receptors come from a person aged 18-60 years who received the Ad26.COV2.S COVID-19 vaccine or a placebo.

Points on this clone: The same CDR3 is also encoded by other DNA sequences in this sample. CDR3 bases: TGTGCCAGCAGTGGAACAGGGGGGCTCAATCAGCCCCAGCATTTT. Amino acids: CASSGTGGLNQPQHF. The chain recombines TRBV28 with TRBJ1-5, with 8 nucleotides matching TRBD1. Germline CDR1 and CDR2: MDHEN and SYDVKM. After removal of 5 bases from V and 3 bases from J, the junction contained 6 bases not matched to a gene. This CDR3 comprises 15 residues.

A word on this clone: In the same sample, other DNA sequences code for this CDR3. This rearrangement joins TRBV5-4 to TRBJ2-5; D not certain. V was shortened by 0 bases and J by 1 base, with 4 bases between the two germline ends. The CDR3 contains 13 residues. The germline V gene has CDR1 SGHNT and CDR2 YYREEE (reference sequence). The CDR3 DNA sequence: TGTGCCAGCAGCTTGGGAGTCCAAGAGACCCAGTACTTC. This translates into CASSLGVQETQYF.

The gene calls are TRBV27 and TRBJ2-2, with D unresolved. Trimming pared 4 bases from V and 7 bases from J, leaving 4 bases between. The germline gives CDR1 MNHEY, CDR2 SMNVEV (reference sequence). CDR3 size: 11 residues. CDR3 protein: CASSYIGELFF. CDR3 coding DNA: TGTGCCAGCAGTTATATCGGGGAGCTGTTTTTT.

The chain links TRBV5-1 to TRBJ2-2; tentative D call: TRBD2 (6 bases). This CDR3 is built from 16 residues. CDR1 SGHRS and CDR2 YFSETQ come from the germline V gene. V lost 0 bases to trimming and J lost 5 bases, with 14 bases between them. The CDR3, as DNA: TGCGCCAGCAGCTTGGATAGTCAGAGCGGGACCGGGGAGCTGTTTTTT. Its translation is CASSLDSQSGTGELFF.